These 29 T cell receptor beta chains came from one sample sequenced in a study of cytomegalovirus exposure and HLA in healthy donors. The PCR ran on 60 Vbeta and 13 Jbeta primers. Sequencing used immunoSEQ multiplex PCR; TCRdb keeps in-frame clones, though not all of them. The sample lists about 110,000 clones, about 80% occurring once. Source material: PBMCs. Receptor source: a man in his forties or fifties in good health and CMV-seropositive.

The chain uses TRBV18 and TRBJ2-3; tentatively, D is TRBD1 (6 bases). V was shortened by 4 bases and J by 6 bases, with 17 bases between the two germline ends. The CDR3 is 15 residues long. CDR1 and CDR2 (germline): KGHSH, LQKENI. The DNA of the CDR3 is TGTGCCAGCTCACGGACAGCGGCCTCCTCGGATACGCAGTATTTT. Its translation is CASSRTAASSDTQYF.

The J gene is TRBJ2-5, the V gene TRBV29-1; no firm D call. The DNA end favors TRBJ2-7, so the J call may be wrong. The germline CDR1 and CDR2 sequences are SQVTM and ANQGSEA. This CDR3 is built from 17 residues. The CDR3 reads CSVEAPASPLSVYEQYF. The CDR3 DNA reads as TGCAGCGTTGAAGCTCCTGCATCCCCTCTTAGTGTCTACGAGCAGTACTTC.

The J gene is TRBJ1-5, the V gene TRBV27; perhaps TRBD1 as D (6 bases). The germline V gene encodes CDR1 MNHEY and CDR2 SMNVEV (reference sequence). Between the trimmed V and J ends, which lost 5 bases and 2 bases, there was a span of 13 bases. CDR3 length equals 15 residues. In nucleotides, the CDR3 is TGTGCCAGCAGTGCCGGGACATCGGGCAATCAGCCCCAGCATTTT. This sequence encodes CASSAGTSGNQPQHF.

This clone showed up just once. CDR3 coding DNA: TGTGCCAGCAGCGGGGACAGGGTCGCAGATACGCAGTATTTT. Residues: CASSGDRVADTQYF. This chain joins TRBV5-6 and TRBJ2-3; TRBD1 matches at 9 bases. The CDR3 loop spans 14 amino acids. Germline CDR1 and CDR2: SGHDT and YYEEEE. V shed 4 bases and J 4 bases; nucleotides not matched to a gene: 4.

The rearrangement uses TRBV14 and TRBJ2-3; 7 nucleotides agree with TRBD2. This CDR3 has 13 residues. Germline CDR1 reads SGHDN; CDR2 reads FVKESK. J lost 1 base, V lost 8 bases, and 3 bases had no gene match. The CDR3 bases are TGTGCCAGCCGACGGGGGGGCACAGATACGCAGTATTTT. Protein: CASRRGGTDTQYF.

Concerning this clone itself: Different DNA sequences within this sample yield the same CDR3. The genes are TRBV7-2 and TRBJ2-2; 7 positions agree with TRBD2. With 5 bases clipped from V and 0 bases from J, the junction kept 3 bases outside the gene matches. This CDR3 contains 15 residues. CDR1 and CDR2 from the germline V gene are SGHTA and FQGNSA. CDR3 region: CASSPSGANTGELFF. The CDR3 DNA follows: TGTGCCAGCAGCCCAAGCGGGGCGAACACCGGGGAGCTGTTTTTT. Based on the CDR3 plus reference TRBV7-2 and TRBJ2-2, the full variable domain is GAGVSQSPSNKVTEKGKDVELRCDPISGHTALYWYRQSLGQGLEFLIYFQGNSAPDKSGLPSDRFSAERTGGSVSTLTIQRTQQEDSAVYLCASSPSGANTGELFFGEGSRLTVL.

The CDR3 spells CASSRRQGGYNEQFF. CDR3 bases: TGTGCCAGCAGCCGCCGACAGGGGGGGTACAATGAGCAGTTCTTC. The chain is built from TRBV2 and TRBJ2-1, with 9 bases lining up with TRBD1. The CDR3 length is 15 residues. The germline V gene has CDR1 SNHLY and CDR2 FYNNEI. V lost 6 bases to trimming and J lost 4 bases; unmatched junction nucleotides: 7.

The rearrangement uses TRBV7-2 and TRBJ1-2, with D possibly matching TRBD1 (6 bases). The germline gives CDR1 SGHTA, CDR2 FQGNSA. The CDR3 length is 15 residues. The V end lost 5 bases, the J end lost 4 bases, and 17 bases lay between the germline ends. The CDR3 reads CASSPSLTGPYGYTF. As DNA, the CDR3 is TGTGCCAGCAGCCCGAGCCTGACAGGTCCCTATGGCTACACCTTC.

The CDR3 sequence is CASSRLAGERNEQFF. Here the CDR3 DNA reads TGTGCCAGCAGCCGACTAGCGGGAGAACGGAATGAGCAGTTCTTC. The chain carries TRBV7-2 and TRBJ2-1, with 12 bases identical to TRBD2. Per the germline V gene, CDR1 is SGHTA and CDR2 is FQGNSA. The CDR3 spans 15 residues. Trimming removed 5 bases from V and 7 bases from J; junction bases left unmatched: 6.

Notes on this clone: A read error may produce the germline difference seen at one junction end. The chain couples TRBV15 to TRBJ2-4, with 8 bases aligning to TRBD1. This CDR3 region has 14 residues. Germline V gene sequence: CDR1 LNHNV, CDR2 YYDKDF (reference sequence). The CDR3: CATSSPRTGNSQYF. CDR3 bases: TGTGCCACCAGCAGCCCGAGGACAGGGAACAGTCAGTACTTC.

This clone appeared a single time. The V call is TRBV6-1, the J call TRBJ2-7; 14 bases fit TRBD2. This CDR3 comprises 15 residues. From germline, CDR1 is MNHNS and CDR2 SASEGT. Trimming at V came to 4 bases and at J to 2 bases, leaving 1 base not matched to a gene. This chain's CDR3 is CASSGGLAGAYEQYF. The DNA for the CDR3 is TGTGCCAGCAGTGGGGGACTAGCGGGGGCCTACGAGCAGTACTTC.

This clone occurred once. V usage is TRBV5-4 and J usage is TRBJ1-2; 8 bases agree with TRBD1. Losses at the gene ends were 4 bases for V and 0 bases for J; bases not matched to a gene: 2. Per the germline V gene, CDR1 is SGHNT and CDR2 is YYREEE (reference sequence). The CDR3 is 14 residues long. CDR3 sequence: CASSPDRANYGYTF. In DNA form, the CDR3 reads TGTGCCAGCAGCCCGGACAGGGCTAACTATGGCTACACCTTC.

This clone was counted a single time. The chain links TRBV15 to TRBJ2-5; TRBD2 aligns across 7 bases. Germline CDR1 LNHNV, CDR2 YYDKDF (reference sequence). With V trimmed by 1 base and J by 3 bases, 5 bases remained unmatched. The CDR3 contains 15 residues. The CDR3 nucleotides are TGTGCCACCAGCAGAGGTTTCGCGGGAGAAGAGACCCAGTACTTC. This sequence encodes CATSRGFAGEETQYF.

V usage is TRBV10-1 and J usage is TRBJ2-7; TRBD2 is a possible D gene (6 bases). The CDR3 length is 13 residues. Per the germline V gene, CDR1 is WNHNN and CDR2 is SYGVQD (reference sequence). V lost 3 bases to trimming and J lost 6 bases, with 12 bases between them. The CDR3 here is CASSEGRQTEQYF. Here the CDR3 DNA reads TGCGCCAGCAGTGAAGGGAGGCAGACCGAGCAGTACTTC.

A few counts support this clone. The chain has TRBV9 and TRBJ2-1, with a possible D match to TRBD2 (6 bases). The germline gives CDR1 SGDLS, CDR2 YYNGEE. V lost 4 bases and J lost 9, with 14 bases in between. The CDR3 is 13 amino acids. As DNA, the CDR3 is TGTGCCAGCAGCAAAACTTCCGGGAGTGAGCAGTTCTTC. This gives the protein CASSKTSGSEQFF.

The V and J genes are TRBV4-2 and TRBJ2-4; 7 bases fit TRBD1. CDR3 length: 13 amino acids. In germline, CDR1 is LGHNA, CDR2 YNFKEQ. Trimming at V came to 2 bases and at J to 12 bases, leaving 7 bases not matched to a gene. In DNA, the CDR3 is TGTGCCAGCAGCCAACCGGGACAGAACGGTCAGTACTTC. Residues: CASSQPGQNGQYF.

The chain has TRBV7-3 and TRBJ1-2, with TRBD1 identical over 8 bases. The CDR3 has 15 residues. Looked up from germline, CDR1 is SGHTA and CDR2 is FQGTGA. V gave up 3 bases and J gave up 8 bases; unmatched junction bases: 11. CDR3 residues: CASSLGGTGAQGYTF. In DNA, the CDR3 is TGTGCCAGCAGCTTGGGGGGGACAGGCGCGCAGGGCTACACCTTC.

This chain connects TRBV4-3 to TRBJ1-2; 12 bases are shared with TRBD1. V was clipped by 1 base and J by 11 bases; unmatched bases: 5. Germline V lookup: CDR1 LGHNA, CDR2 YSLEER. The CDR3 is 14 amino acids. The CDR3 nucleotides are TGCGCCAGCAGCCAAGGGGGACAGGGGGCCAAGTACACCTTC. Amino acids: CASSQGGQGAKYTF.

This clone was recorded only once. The CDR3 protein is CASSRGGAITGELFF. The CDR3 DNA reads TGTGCCAGCAGCCGCGGGGGGGCAATCACCGGGGAGCTGTTTTTT. The rearrangement links TRBV7-3 to TRBJ2-2, with TRBD2 matching 9 bases. Germline V lookup: CDR1 SGHTA, CDR2 FQGTGA. CDR3 length equals 15 residues. The trim removed 5 bases at V and 4 bases at J, leaving 5 bases unmatched. The full variable domain, its missing parts supplied by reference TRBV7-3 and TRBJ2-2, is GAGVSQTPSNKVTEKGKYVELRCDPISGHTALYWYRQSLGQGPEFLIYFQGTGAADDSGLPNDRFFAVRPEGSVSTLKIQRTERGDSAVYLCASSRGGAITGELFFGEGSRLTVL.

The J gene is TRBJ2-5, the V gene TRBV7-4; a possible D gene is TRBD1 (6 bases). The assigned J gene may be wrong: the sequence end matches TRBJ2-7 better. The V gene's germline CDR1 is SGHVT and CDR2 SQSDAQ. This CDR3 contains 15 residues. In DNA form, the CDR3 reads TGTGCCAGCAGCTTAGCGCAGGGGCTCTCCTACGAGCAGTACTTC. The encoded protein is CASSLAQGLSYEQYF.

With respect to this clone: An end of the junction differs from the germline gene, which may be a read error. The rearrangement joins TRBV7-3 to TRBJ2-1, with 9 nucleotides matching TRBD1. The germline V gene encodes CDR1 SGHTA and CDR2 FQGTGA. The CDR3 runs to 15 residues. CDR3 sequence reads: CASSPTGTGIREQFF. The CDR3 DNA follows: TGCGCCAGCAGCCCTACCGGGACAGGGATCCGAGAGCAGTTCTTC.

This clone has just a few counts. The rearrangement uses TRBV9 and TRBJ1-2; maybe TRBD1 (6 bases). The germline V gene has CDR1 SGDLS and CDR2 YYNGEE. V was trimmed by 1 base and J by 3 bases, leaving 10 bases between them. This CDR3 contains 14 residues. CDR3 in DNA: TGTGCCAGCAGCGTACGGGGGGCGGACTATGGCTACACCTTC. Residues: CASSVRGADYGYTF.

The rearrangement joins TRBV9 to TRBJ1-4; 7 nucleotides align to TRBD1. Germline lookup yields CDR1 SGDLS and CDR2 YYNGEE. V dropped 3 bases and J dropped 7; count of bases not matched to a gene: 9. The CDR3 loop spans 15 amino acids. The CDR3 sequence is CASSAGQALGEKLFF. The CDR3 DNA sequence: TGTGCCAGCAGCGCAGGACAGGCTCTCGGTGAAAAACTGTTTTTT.

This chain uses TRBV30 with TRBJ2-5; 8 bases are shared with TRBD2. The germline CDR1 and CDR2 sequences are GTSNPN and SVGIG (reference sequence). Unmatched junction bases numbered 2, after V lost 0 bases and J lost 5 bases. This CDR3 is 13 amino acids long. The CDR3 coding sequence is TGTGCCTGGAGTGTGGGACTAGGGGAGACCCAGTACTTC. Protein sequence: CAWSVGLGETQYF.

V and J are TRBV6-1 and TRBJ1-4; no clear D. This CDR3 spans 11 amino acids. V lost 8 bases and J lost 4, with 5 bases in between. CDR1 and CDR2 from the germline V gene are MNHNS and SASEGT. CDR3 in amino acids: CASSFNEKLFF. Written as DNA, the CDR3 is TGTGCCAGCTCTTTTAATGAAAAACTGTTTTTT.

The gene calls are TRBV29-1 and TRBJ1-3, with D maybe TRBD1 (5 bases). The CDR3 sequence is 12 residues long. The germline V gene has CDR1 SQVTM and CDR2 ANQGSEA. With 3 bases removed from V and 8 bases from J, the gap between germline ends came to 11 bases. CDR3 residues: CSVEGPGYTIYF. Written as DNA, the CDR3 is TGCAGCGTTGAGGGGCCGGGTTACACCATATATTTT. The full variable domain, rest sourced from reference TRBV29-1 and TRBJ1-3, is SAVISQKPSRDICQRGTSLTIQCQVDSQVTMMFWYRQQPGQSLTLIATANQGSEATYESGFVIDKFPISRPNLTFSTLTVSNMSPEDSSIYLCSVEGPGYTIYFGEGSWLTVV.

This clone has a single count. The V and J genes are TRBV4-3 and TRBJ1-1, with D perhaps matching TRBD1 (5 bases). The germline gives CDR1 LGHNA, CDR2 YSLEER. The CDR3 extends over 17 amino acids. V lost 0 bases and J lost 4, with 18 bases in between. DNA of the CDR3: TGCGCCAGCAGCCAAGAGGGACTCGACCTGAGCGGCACTGAAGCTTTCTTT. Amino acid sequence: CASSQEGLDLSGTEAFF.

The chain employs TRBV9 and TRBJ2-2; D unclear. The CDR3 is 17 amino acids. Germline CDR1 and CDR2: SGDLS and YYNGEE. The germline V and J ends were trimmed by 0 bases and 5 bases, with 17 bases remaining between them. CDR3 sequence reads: CASSVDGRTTKTGELFF. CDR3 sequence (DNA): TGTGCCAGCAGCGTAGATGGCAGAACAACAAAAACCGGGGAGCTGTTTTTT. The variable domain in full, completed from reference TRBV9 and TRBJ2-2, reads DSGVTQTPKHLITATGQRVTLRCSPRSGDLSVYWYQQSLDQGLQFLIQYYNGEERAKGNILERFSAQQFPDLHSELNLSSLELGDSALYFCASSVDGRTTKTGELFFGEGSRLTVL.

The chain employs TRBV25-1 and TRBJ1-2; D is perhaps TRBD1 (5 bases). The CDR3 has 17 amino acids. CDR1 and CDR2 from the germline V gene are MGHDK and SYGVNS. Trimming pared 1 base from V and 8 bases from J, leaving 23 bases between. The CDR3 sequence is CASSESRGKGTVKGYTF. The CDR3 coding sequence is TGTGCCAGCAGTGAATCCCGGGGGAAGGGAACGGTTAAGGGCTACACCTTC.